Reported below is one T cell receptor (beta chain). Antigen: not known. PCR amplification relied on 60 Vbeta primers (plus 13 Jbeta primers). The repertoire was sequenced with immunoSEQ multiplex PCR; TCRdb's copy has only in-frame clones and lacks some. Found here are 100,000 or so clones; the top ten clones hold roughly 3.4%. V shed 3 bases and J shed 8 bases, with 10 bases lying between them. Germline values: CDR1 SEHNR, CDR2 FQNEAQ (reference sequence). CDR3 length equals 12 residues. This sample was included in a study of cytomegalovirus exposure and HLA in healthy donors. Whole-study results and caveats: In a later analysis, TCR beta V- and J-gene trimming was associated with a missense DCLRE1C variant.

The chain carries TRBV7-9 and TRBJ1-2, with D unclear. This receptor was obtained from a woman aged 25 to 39 in good health and CMV-seronegative. The sample consisted of PBMCs. CDR3 DNA sequence: TGTGCCAGCAGCTTCGGCGGTCACGGCTACACCTTC. This gives the protein CASSFGGHGYTF.